This entry lists 26 T cell receptor beta chains sequenced from one sample in a study of control samples from healthy donors and cancer patients. Profiling relied on immunoSEQ multiplex PCR, and the TCRdb table lists in-frame clones only, not all of them. The data contain roughly 130,000 clones, over 75% of them singletons. Sample: blood. The receptors here all came from a man aged 45-65 years in good health.

In this sample, this clone turned up once. V gene TRBV6-6 combines with J gene TRBJ2-5; perhaps TRBD1 as D (5 bases). CDR1 is MNHNY and CDR2 is SVGAGI in the germline V gene (reference sequence). Between the trimmed V and J ends, which lost 2 bases and 1 base, there was a span of 8 bases. The CDR3 sequence is 14 residues long. The CDR3 protein is CASSYRQTQETQYF. In nucleotides, the CDR3 is TGTGCCAGCAGTTACCGACAGACCCAAGAGACCCAGTACTTC.

The chain recombines TRBV4-1 with TRBJ2-7, with 7 bases fitting TRBD1. The CDR3 sequence is 15 residues long. With V trimmed by 2 bases and J by 2 bases, 6 bases remained unmatched. CDR1 MGHRA and CDR2 YSYEKL come from the germline V gene. The CDR3 protein is CASSQYRDRTYEQYF. The DNA of the CDR3 is TGCGCCAGCAGCCAATACCGGGACAGAACCTACGAGCAGTACTTC.

The chain has TRBV7-9 and TRBJ2-3, with D perhaps assigned TRBD1 or TRBD2 (5 bases each). Germline CDR1 and CDR2: SEHNR and FQNEAQ (reference sequence). The CDR3 runs to 15 residues. Trimming pared 3 bases from V and 0 bases from J, leaving 10 bases between. The CDR3 sequence is CASSFFGGSTDTQYF. DNA of the CDR3: TGTGCCAGCAGCTTTTTTGGGGGTAGCACAGATACGCAGTATTTT.

The chain combines TRBV5-8 with TRBJ2-1; 11 bases line up with TRBD2. V lost 4 bases, J lost 3 bases, and 6 bases stayed unmatched. CDR3 size: 16 residues. The V gene's germline CDR1 is SGHTS and CDR2 YDEGEE. The CDR3 nucleotides are TGTGCCAGCAGCCCCACTAGCGGGGGATACTACAATGAGCAGTTCTTC. It specifies CASSPTSGGYYNEQFF.

The chain combines TRBV5-1 with TRBJ2-7, with D hard to call. The V gene lost 1 base and the J gene lost 5 bases, with 13 bases spanning the gap. There are 14 residues in the CDR3. CDR1 and CDR2 from the germline V gene are SGHRS and YFSETQ. CDR3 sequence (DNA): TGCGCCAGCAGCTTGATTTCTGGCTCGGACGAGCAGTACTTC. Residues: CASSLISGSDEQYF. Combining the CDR3 with reference TRBV5-1 and TRBJ2-7 gives the whole variable domain KAGVTQTPRYLIKTRGQQVTLSCSPISGHRSVSWYQQTPGQGLQFLFEYFSETQRNKGNFPGRFSGRQFSNSRSEMNVSTLELGDSALYLCASSLISGSDEQYFGPGTRLTVT.

The V call is TRBV5-1, the J call TRBJ2-5; 8 bases fit TRBD1. The CDR3 has 14 amino acids. Germline V lookup: CDR1 SGHRS, CDR2 YFSETQ. V gave up 4 bases and J gave up 4 bases; unmatched junction bases: 6. In nucleotides, the CDR3 is TGCGCCAGCAGCCCAGGGACAGGAGGAGAGACCCAGTACTTC. It encodes CASSPGTGGETQYF.

The CDR3 spells CAWSVRRGGDQPQHF. In DNA, the CDR3 is TGTGCCTGGAGTGTACGAAGGGGAGGGGATCAGCCCCAGCATTTT. The chain couples TRBV30 to TRBJ1-5, with D perhaps matching TRBD1 (5 bases). The germline CDR1 and CDR2 sequences are GTSNPN and SVGIG (reference sequence). Trimming took off 0 bases at V and 5 bases at J, with 14 bases between the two ends. The length of the CDR3 is 15 residues.

This chain uses TRBV19 with TRBJ1-6; tentatively, D is TRBD1 (5 bases). V gave up 0 bases and J gave up 8 bases, with 14 bases separating them. The CDR3 is made up of 16 amino acids. CDR1 and CDR2 (germline): LNHDA, SQIVND (reference sequence). In DNA, the CDR3 is TGTGCCAGTAGTATAGATCAGGGAGGTGGTTATTCACCCCTCCACTTT. Amino acids: CASSIDQGGGYSPLHF.

The chain has TRBV7-2 and TRBJ2-1, with D hard to call. Germline V CDR1 and CDR2: SGHTA, FQGNSA. This CDR3 is built from 14 residues. V lost 5 bases, J lost 1 base, and 9 bases lay in between. DNA of the CDR3: TGTGCCAGCAGCCCACTCGGGTCCTACAATGAGCAGTTCTTC. Its translation is CASSPLGSYNEQFF.

V and J are TRBV12-3 or TRBV12-4 and TRBJ1-2; D unclear. V shed 8 bases and J shed 2 bases, with 12 bases lying between them. The CDR3 is 13 amino acids. CDR3 DNA: TGTGCCAGCGTCAGAGGATCGAACTATGGCTACACCTTC. The encoded protein is CASVRGSNYGYTF.

The chain uses TRBV5-6 and TRBJ1-6; D perhaps matches TRBD1 (5 bases). The CDR3 has 17 residues. V dropped 0 bases and J dropped 0 bases, with 10 bases sitting between them. Germline V gene lookup returns CDR1 SGHDT and CDR2 YYEEEE. CDR3 amino acids: CASSLVEDSSYNSPLHF. The DNA for the CDR3 is TGTGCCAGCAGCTTGGTCGAAGACAGCTCCTATAATTCACCCCTCCACTTT.

V gene TRBV28 combines with J gene TRBJ2-1, with 12 positions matching TRBD2. Germline CDR1 reads MDHEN; CDR2 reads SYDVKM. The CDR3 is 17 residues long. Losses at the gene ends were 5 bases for V and 0 bases for J; bases not matched to a gene: 5. CDR3 in DNA: TGTGCCAGCAGTGGGACTAGCGGGTTGAGCTCCTACAATGAGCAGTTCTTC. Translating gives CASSGTSGLSSYNEQFF.

This clone was seen a single time. This chain connects TRBV6-5 to TRBJ2-2; the D is unclear. Looked up from germline, CDR1 is MNHEY and CDR2 is SVGAGI. The CDR3 covers 12 residues. V was cut by 8 bases and J by 3 bases, with 7 bases left in between. CDR3 in DNA: TGTGCCAGCCCCAGAGACACCGGGGAGCTGTTTTTT. Its translation is CASPRDTGELFF.

The chain has TRBV6-6 and TRBJ1-1, with D unclear. The germline V gene has CDR1 MNHNY and CDR2 SVGAGI (reference sequence). Trimming stripped 2 bases from V and 2 bases from J, with 6 bases between. The CDR3 contains 13 residues. The DNA for the CDR3 is TGTGCCAGCAGTTACGTGACTAACACTGAAGCTTTCTTT. Residues: CASSYVTNTEAFF.

The J gene is TRBJ1-1, the V gene TRBV5-4, with no clear D. CDR3 length: 16 residues. V was cut by 4 bases and J by 4 bases, with 20 bases left in between. Germline values: CDR1 SGHNT, CDR2 YYREEE (reference sequence). The CDR3 sequence is CASSLRGSLRTTEAFF. The CDR3 DNA reads TGTGCCAGCAGCCTGAGAGGCAGTTTAAGGACCACTGAAGCTTTCTTT.

J is TRBJ1-2 and V is TRBV10-3; D unclear. The V end was cut by 9 bases, the J end by 3 bases, with 17 bases between. CDR1 and CDR2 (germline): ENHRY, SYGVKD. The CDR3 has 14 amino acids. CDR3 in DNA: TGTGCCATTTCCACAACTGGTCACCACTATGGCTACACCTTC. This sequence encodes CAISTTGHHYGYTF.

The chain combines TRBV2 with TRBJ1-4, with 9 positions matching TRBD1. The ends lost 9 bases at V and 3 bases at J; junction bases unmatched: 14. Germline V gives CDR1 SNHLY, CDR2 FYNNEI. The CDR3 runs 17 residues. The CDR3 nucleotides read TGTGCCAGAGGAGCGGGACAGGGATCGAGGCCTAATGAAAAACTGTTTTTT. It is translated as CARGAGQGSRPNEKLFF. The whole variable domain, remainder taken from reference TRBV2 and TRBJ1-4, is EPEVTQTPSHQVTQMGQEVILRCVPISNHLYFYWYRQILGQKVEFLVSFYNNEISEKSEIFDDQFSVERPDGSNFTLKIRSTKLEDSAMYFCARGAGQGSRPNEKLFFGSGTQLSVL.

The V call is TRBV24-1, the J call TRBJ2-2; 7 bases agree with TRBD1. Per the germline V gene, CDR1 is KGHDR and CDR2 is SFDVKD. This CDR3 has 15 residues. V trimming: 4 bases; J trimming: 1 base; junction bases outside the gene matches: 2. CDR3 DNA: TGTGCCACCAGTGAGCGGACAGGGAACACCGGGGAGCTGTTTTTT. This encodes CATSERTGNTGELFF.

The chain recombines TRBV29-1 with TRBJ1-1; D possibly corresponds to TRBD1 (5 bases). The length of the CDR3 is 12 residues. V lost 1 base, J lost 4 bases, and 7 bases lay in between. The germline V gene has CDR1 SQVTM and CDR2 ANQGSEA. The CDR3 loop reads CSVEGGPTEAFF. In nucleotides, the CDR3 is TGCAGCGTTGAAGGGGGCCCCACTGAAGCTTTCTTT. Filled out from reference TRBV29-1 and TRBJ1-1, the complete variable domain reads SAVISQKPSRDICQRGTSLTIQCQVDSQVTMMFWYRQQPGQSLTLIATANQGSEATYESGFVIDKFPISRPNLTFSTLTVSNMSPEDSSIYLCSVEGGPTEAFFGQGTRLTVV.

The rearrangement uses TRBV4-1 and TRBJ2-7; D unresolved. The CDR3 length is 16 residues. Trimming stripped 0 bases from V and 5 bases from J, with 17 bases between. CDR1 is MGHRA, CDR2 YSYEKL, per germline. The CDR3 DNA sequence: TGCGCCAGCAGCCAAGATGTCAGGCAATTTGGTGACGAGCAGTACTTC. It yields the protein CASSQDVRQFGDEQYF.

V usage is TRBV7-9 and J usage is TRBJ1-2; 7 nucleotides align to TRBD1. CDR3 length: 16 amino acids. The germline CDR1 and CDR2 sequences are SEHNR and FQNEAQ (reference sequence). The ends lost 0 bases at V and 5 bases at J; junction bases unmatched: 9. The CDR3 region is CASSLALPRGQYGYTF. CDR3 DNA: TGTGCCAGCAGCTTAGCGCTTCCCAGGGGACAGTATGGCTACACCTTC.

The CDR3 DNA follows: TGCGCCAGCAGCTTGGACAGATCGGGAAACACCATATATTTT. Amino acids: CASSLDRSGNTIYF. The rearrangement uses TRBV5-1 and TRBJ1-3; no clear D gene. The V and J ends lost 0 bases and 4 bases respectively, with 8 bases between them. Germline-derived CDR1 and CDR2 are SGHRS and YFSETQ. This CDR3 region has 14 residues.

The chain links TRBV19 to TRBJ2-2, with 7 bases aligning to TRBD1. CDR3 size: 17 residues. Germline CDR1 is LNHDA and CDR2 is SQIVND (reference sequence). V was pared by 3 bases and J by 1 base, with 8 bases of the junction left unmatched. This CDR3 is CASSILGAGGNTGELFF. The CDR3 region has the DNA TGTGCCAGTAGTATTTTGGGGGCAGGGGGGAACACCGGGGAGCTGTTTTTT.

V gene TRBV27 combines with J gene TRBJ1-6; D is ambiguous. V was trimmed by 9 bases and J by 0 bases, leaving 9 bases between them. There are 14 residues in the CDR3. Germline V gene sequence: CDR1 MNHEY, CDR2 SMNVEV (reference sequence). The DNA of the CDR3 is TGTGCCAGTGGACGTTACTCCTATAATTCACCCCTCCACTTT. Protein: CASGRYSYNSPLHF.

The V call is TRBV11-2, the J call TRBJ2-1, with TRBD2 matching over 8 bases. Germline values: CDR1 SGHAT, CDR2 FQNNGV. V lost 5 bases and J lost 9; bases outside the gene matches: 12. The CDR3 has 15 amino acids. In nucleotides, the CDR3 is TGTGCCAGCAGCCAACCGTCCGGGGGGGCGGTTGAGCAGTTCTTC. It yields the protein CASSQPSGGAVEQFF.

The genes are TRBV19 and TRBJ2-2, with D unclear. The CDR3 has 14 residues. With 3 bases removed from V and 3 bases from J, the gap between germline ends came to 8 bases. Germline V lookup: CDR1 LNHDA, CDR2 SQIVND (reference sequence). CDR3 residues: CASSMGIDTGELFF. The CDR3 nucleotides read TGTGCCAGTAGTATGGGCATAGACACCGGGGAGCTGTTTTTT.